The 27 T cell receptor beta chains below were found in one sample sequenced in a study of control samples from healthy donors and cancer patients. Generated by immunoSEQ multiplex PCR, the TCRdb table keeps only in-frame clones and is missing some. Altogether some 74,000 clones are present, approximately 94% being singletons, with the ten largest covering roughly 3%. Sample: blood. The origin of the receptors is a woman aged 25 to 39 in good health.

This rearrangement joins TRBV6-1 to TRBJ1-5; D gene uncertain. The CDR3 length is 16 residues. Trimming shortened V by 2 bases and J by 2 bases, and 13 bases separated the two germline ends. Germline CDR1 MNHNS, CDR2 SASEGT. The chain's CDR3 is CASSERAGMGNQPQHF. For the CDR3, the DNA is TGTGCCAGCAGTGAACGGGCAGGTATGGGCAATCAGCCCCAGCATTTT.

This chain uses TRBV30 with TRBJ1-5; the D is unclear. Germline V CDR1 and CDR2: GTSNPN, SVGIG (reference sequence). V was trimmed by 2 bases and J by 2 bases, leaving 10 bases between them. The CDR3 covers 14 residues. CDR3 bases: TGTGCCTGGAGTCCTCCTCAAGGCAATCAGCCCCAGCATTTT. Encoded protein: CAWSPPQGNQPQHF.

The rearrangement joins TRBV21-1 to TRBJ2-5; the D call of TRBD2 is as the table states it, not checked on the DNA. TRBV21-1 is classified as a pseudogene. This CDR3 region has 10 residues. For the CDR3, the DNA is TGTGCCAGCAGCCTCGCTAGACAGTACTTC. Residues: CASSLARQYF.

The chain is built from TRBV9 and TRBJ1-5; 7 bases map to TRBD1. CDR3 length: 14 residues. Looked up from germline, CDR1 is SGDLS and CDR2 is YYNGEE. V gave up 3 bases and J gave up 2 bases; unmatched junction bases: 2. CDR3 DNA sequence: TGTGCCAGCAGCGCAGGGACAGGCAATCAGCCCCAGCATTTT. Its translation: CASSAGTGNQPQHF.

The CDR3 loop reads CASGWLTGSFDQPQHF. The CDR3 bases are TGTGCTAGTGGTTGGCTCACAGGATCGTTTGATCAGCCCCAGCATTTT. The V gene is TRBV12-5, the J gene TRBJ1-5; D perhaps matches TRBD1 (5 bases). The CDR3 totals 16 residues. Between the trimmed V and J ends, which lost 4 bases and 5 bases, there was a span of 18 bases. Germline assignment: CDR1 LGHNT and CDR2 FRNRAP.

This clone is a singleton in its sample. The chain has TRBV6-5 and TRBJ1-4; D might be TRBD1 (5 bases). Deletions cut 6 bases from V and 1 base from J, with 6 bases between. This CDR3 comprises 13 residues. Germline loops: CDR1 MNHEY, CDR2 SVGAGI. CDR3 protein: CASSRETNEKLFF. Here the CDR3 DNA reads TGTGCCAGCAGCAGGGAAACTAATGAAAAACTGTTTTTT.

The chain couples TRBV4-1 to TRBJ1-5; D may be TRBD1 (5 bases). The germline gives CDR1 MGHRA, CDR2 YSYEKL. The CDR3 has 15 residues. Trimming left V 1 base short and J 3 bases short, with 10 bases between. The CDR3 nucleotides read TGCGCCAGCAGCCAAGTTTCAGGGCCCAATCAGCCCCAGCATTTT. It yields the protein CASSQVSGPNQPQHF.

This chain links TRBV3-1 (or the pseudogene TRBV3-2) with TRBJ1-3; the D is unclear. The CDR3 has 20 amino acids. Trimming removed 1 base at V and 0 bases at J, with 22 bases between. CDR1 LGHDT and CDR2 YNNKEL come from the germline V gene (reference sequence). The CDR3 spells CASSQVSFQGSRLSGNTIYF. The CDR3 region has the DNA TGTGCCAGCAGCCAAGTATCCTTTCAAGGGTCGCGGCTCTCTGGAAACACCATATATTTT.

V gene TRBV7-9 combines with J gene TRBJ1-4; no reliable D call. Germline CDR1 reads SEHNR; CDR2 reads FQNEAQ (reference sequence). This CDR3 spans 11 amino acids. Between the trimmed V and J ends, which lost 6 bases and 2 bases, there was a span of 1 base. The CDR3 DNA reads TGTGCCAGCAGGACTAATGAAAAACTGTTTTTT. It is translated as CASRTNEKLFF.

This clone was seen a few times. This chain connects TRBV29-1 to TRBJ1-1; D unclear. This CDR3 region has 13 residues. CDR1 and CDR2 (germline): SQVTM, ANQGSEA. The V gene lost 6 bases and the J gene lost 1 base, with 12 bases spanning the gap. The CDR3 sequence is CSVETFGNTEAFF. In DNA form, the CDR3 reads TGCAGCGTGGAGACTTTCGGGAACACTGAAGCTTTCTTT.

The CDR3, as DNA: TGTGCCAGTAGTAGATCCAGGATACTAAACCTCAATGAGCAGTTCTTC. As protein: CASSRSRILNLNEQFF. J is TRBJ2-1 and V is TRBV19; D gene unclear. The CDR3 has 16 residues. The germline gives CDR1 LNHDA, CDR2 SQIVND (reference sequence). V lost 4 bases and J 6 bases, leaving 19 bases between the germline ends. Full variable domain (rest looked up from reference TRBV19 and TRBJ2-1): DGGITQSPKYLFRKEGQNVTLSCEQNLNHDAMYWYRQDPGQGLRLIYYSQIVNDFQKGDIAEGYSVSREKKESFPLTVTSAQKNPTAFYLCASSRSRILNLNEQFFGPGTRLTVL.

The table lists this clone with a count of one. The chain combines TRBV10-2 with TRBJ2-1, with D possibly being TRBD1 (6 bases). Germline values: CDR1 WSHSY, CDR2 SAAADI. CDR3 length: 14 amino acids. The V end was cut by 0 bases, the J end by 7 bases, with 10 bases between. For the CDR3, the DNA is TGCGCCAGCAGTGAGTCAGGGGGATTAAATGAGCAGTTCTTC. Its translation is CASSESGGLNEQFF.

This clone was picked up a small number of times. The V gene is TRBV5-1, the J gene TRBJ2-7; 8 bases line up with TRBD1. The CDR3 has 15 residues. Germline values: CDR1 SGHRS, CDR2 YFSETQ. Trimming took 4 bases from V and 2 from J; bases not matched to a gene: 8. The CDR3 sequence: CASSGTGTGTYEQYF. CDR3 bases: TGCGCCAGCAGCGGCACCGGGACAGGCACCTACGAGCAGTACTTC.

The chain carries TRBV4-1 and TRBJ1-2; D gene ambiguous. CDR3 length: 15 amino acids. Germline-derived CDR1 and CDR2 are MGHRA and YSYEKL. Trimming pared 0 bases from V and 8 bases from J, leaving 16 bases between. CDR3 sequence reads: CASSQDPRVSSGYTF. CDR3 in DNA: TGCGCCAGCAGCCAAGACCCTAGAGTCTCTTCGGGCTACACCTTC.

The rearrangement uses TRBV29-1 and TRBJ1-3, with a tentative D call TRBD1 (6 bases). The CDR3 has 16 amino acids. The germline CDR1 and CDR2 sequences are SQVTM and ANQGSEA. Trimming took off 6 bases at V and 0 bases at J, with 18 bases between the two ends. The CDR3 nucleotides are TGCAGCGTACAAACAGGGATCTCCTACTCTGGAAACACCATATATTTT. Protein: CSVQTGISYSGNTIYF.

The chain combines TRBV5-8 with TRBJ1-2; 8 nucleotides match TRBD1. This CDR3 has 14 residues. The junction had 9 bases not matched to a gene; V was cut back by 7 bases and J by 4 bases. Germline V gives CDR1 SGHTS, CDR2 YDEGEE. DNA for the CDR3: TGTGCCAGCCGTGCTGGACAGGGTCCCTATGGCTACACCTTC. It translates to CASRAGQGPYGYTF.

V is TRBV30 and J is TRBJ2-1; unclear D gene. CDR3 length equals 14 residues. Trimming stripped 0 bases from V and 3 bases from J, with 9 bases between. Germline CDR1 is GTSNPN and CDR2 is SVGIG (reference sequence). CDR3 region: CAWSVSEDYNEQFF. For the CDR3, the DNA is TGTGCCTGGAGTGTATCAGAGGACTACAATGAGCAGTTCTTC. Combining the CDR3 with reference TRBV30 and TRBJ2-1 gives the whole variable domain SQTIHQWPATLVQPVGSPLSLECTVEGTSNPNLYWYRQAAGRGLQLLFYSVGIGQISSEVPQNLSASRPQDRQFILSSKKLLLSDSGFYLCAWSVSEDYNEQFFGPGTRLTVL.

The rearrangement joins TRBV5-1 to TRBJ1-1; no clear D gene. Germline V CDR1 and CDR2: SGHRS, YFSETQ. The CDR3 sequence is 16 residues long. V was pared by 4 bases and J by 0 bases, with 16 bases between. The CDR3 region is CASSRTTTIMNTEAFF. Here the CDR3 DNA reads TGCGCCAGCAGCAGAACGACAACAATTATGAACACTGAAGCTTTCTTT.

This CDR3 is CASSFGLSGTANEKLFF. Written as DNA, the CDR3 is TGTGCCAGCAGCTTTGGGCTGTCCGGTACGGCTAATGAAAAACTGTTTTTT. The chain has TRBV27 and TRBJ1-4, with D unclear. Trimming removed 6 bases at V and 3 bases at J, with 20 bases between. The germline CDR1 and CDR2 sequences are MNHEY and SMNVEV (reference sequence). The CDR3 spans 17 residues.

V gene TRBV6-2 or TRBV6-3 combines with J gene TRBJ1-5, with a possible D match to TRBD1 (5 bases). Germline CDR1 reads MNHEY; CDR2 reads SVGEGT. This CDR3 spans 11 amino acids. Trimming shortened V by 2 bases and J by 10 bases, and 6 bases separated the two germline ends. The CDR3 loop is CASSYGGPQHF. In DNA form, the CDR3 reads TGTGCCAGCAGTTACGGGGGACCCCAGCATTTT.

V is TRBV10-1 and J is TRBJ2-1; 9 bases fit TRBD1. The CDR3 loop spans 14 amino acids. The junction had 6 bases not matched to a gene; V was cut back by 6 bases and J by 6 bases. The V gene's germline CDR1 is WNHNN and CDR2 SYGVQD (reference sequence). CDR3 DNA sequence: TGCGCCAGCAGCCGGGACAGGGACGGCAATGAGCAGTTCTTC. It specifies CASSRDRDGNEQFF.

The chain couples TRBV6-6 to TRBJ1-5; no definite D call. This CDR3 has 14 amino acids. Germline V gives CDR1 MNHNY, CDR2 SVGAGI (reference sequence). The ends were cut back, 6 bases at V and 4 bases at J, with 13 bases in the middle. CDR3: CASRLLEPNQPQHF. Here the CDR3 DNA reads TGTGCCAGCAGGCTTTTAGAACCGAATCAGCCCCAGCATTTT.

This clone appeared once. V gene TRBV11-2 combines with J gene TRBJ2-5; D call uncertain. Germline CDR1 reads SGHAT; CDR2 reads FQNNGV. Trimming removed 5 bases from V and 6 bases from J, with 16 bases in between. The CDR3 totals 14 residues. CDR3 nucleotides: TGTGCCAGCAGCGGCAGAGCCCGCAAGAAGACCCAGTACTTC. Translation: CASSGRARKKTQYF.

The CDR3 is CASSYSTGRGQPQHF. In DNA form, the CDR3 reads TGTGCCAGCAGTTACTCGACAGGCAGAGGACAGCCCCAGCATTTT. The chain couples TRBV6-5 to TRBJ1-5; the D gene is possibly TRBD1 (6 bases). Germline CDR1 and CDR2: MNHEY and SVGAGI. CDR3 size: 15 residues. Trimming removed 0 bases at V and 7 bases at J, with 13 bases between.

This chain links TRBV7-9 with TRBJ2-1; 7 bases line up with TRBD2. V dropped 8 bases and J dropped 4; count of bases not matched to a gene: 5. Germline V gene data show CDR1 as SEHNR and CDR2 as FQNEAQ (reference sequence). The CDR3 loop spans 13 amino acids. CDR3 protein: CASLSGGYNEQFF. CDR3 DNA: TGTGCCAGCCTCTCCGGGGGGTACAATGAGCAGTTCTTC.

This clone has a single count. This chain connects TRBV7-2 to TRBJ1-1, with TRBD1 matching 12 bases. The CDR3 is made up of 16 amino acids. Germline V gene lookup returns CDR1 SGHTA and CDR2 FQGNSA. The V and J ends lost 5 bases and 5 bases, in that order; junction bases with no gene match: 9. This CDR3 reads CASSTAGTGGFTEAFF. DNA of the CDR3: TGTGCCAGCAGCACGGCCGGGACAGGGGGCTTTACTGAAGCTTTCTTT.

The sample holds one count of this clone. The chain links TRBV10-1 to TRBJ2-2; no firm D call. The germline CDR1 and CDR2 sequences are WNHNN and SYGVQD (reference sequence). CDR3 length: 16 residues. Here the CDR3 reads CPRSPLVAANTGELFF. Written as DNA, the CDR3 is TGCCCCCGCAGCCCACTGGTAGCCGCGAACACCGGGGAGCTGTTTTTT.